Sequencing of this T cell receptor beta chain was carried out in a study of cytomegalovirus exposure and HLA in healthy donors. General study findings and limits: Earlier analysis looked at TCR beta V segments, and most were productive about 87% or about 30% of the time. According to the study, roughly 160 TCR beta chains were cytomegalovirus-associated.

PCR used 60 Vbeta primers and 13 Jbeta primers. Profiling relied on immunoSEQ multiplex PCR, and the TCRdb table lists in-frame clones only, not all of them. Among about 130,000 clones listed, roughly 79% were seen once. The trim removed 5 bases at V and 9 bases at J, leaving 14 bases unmatched. The V gene's germline CDR1 is SGHKS and CDR2 YYEKEE (reference sequence). The CDR3 spans 15 residues. About this clone itself: Its antigen is as yet unknown.

Each donor was healthy, and each was a bone marrow donor. This sequence originates from a woman in her forties or fifties in good health and CMV-seronegative. Sequencing was done on a sample of PBMCs. The V gene is TRBV5-5, the J gene TRBJ2-7; 10 positions match TRBD1. CDR3 residues: CASRGPWDRGLRQYF. The CDR3 DNA is TGTGCCAGCAGGGGCCCCTGGGACAGGGGCTTAAGGCAGTACTTC.